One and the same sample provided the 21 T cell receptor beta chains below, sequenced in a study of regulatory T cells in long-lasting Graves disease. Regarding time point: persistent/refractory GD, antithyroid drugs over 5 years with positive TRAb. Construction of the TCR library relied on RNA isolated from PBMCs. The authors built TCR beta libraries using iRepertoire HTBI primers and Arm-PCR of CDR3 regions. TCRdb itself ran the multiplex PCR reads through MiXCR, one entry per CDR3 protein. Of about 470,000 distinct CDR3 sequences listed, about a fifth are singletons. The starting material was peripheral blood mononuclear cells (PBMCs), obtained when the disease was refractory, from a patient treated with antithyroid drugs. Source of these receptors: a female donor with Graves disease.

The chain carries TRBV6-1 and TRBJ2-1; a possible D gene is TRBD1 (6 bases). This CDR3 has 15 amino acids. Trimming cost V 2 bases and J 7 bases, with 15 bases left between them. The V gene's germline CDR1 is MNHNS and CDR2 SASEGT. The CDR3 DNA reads TGTGCCAGCAGTGAATGGGGGCCAGCCGAAAATGAGCAGTTCTTC. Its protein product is CASSEWGPAENEQFF.

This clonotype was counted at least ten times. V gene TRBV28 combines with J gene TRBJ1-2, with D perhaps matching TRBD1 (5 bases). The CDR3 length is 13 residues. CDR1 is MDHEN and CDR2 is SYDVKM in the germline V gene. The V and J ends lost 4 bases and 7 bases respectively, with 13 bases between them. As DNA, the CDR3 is TGTGCCAGCAGTTCGGCAGGGACGGGTGGCTACACCTTC. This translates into CASSSAGTGGYTF.

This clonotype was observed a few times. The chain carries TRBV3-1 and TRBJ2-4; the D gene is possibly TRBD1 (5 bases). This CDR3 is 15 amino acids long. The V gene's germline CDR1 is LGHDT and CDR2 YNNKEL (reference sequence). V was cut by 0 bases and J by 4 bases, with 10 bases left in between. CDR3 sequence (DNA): TGTGCCAGCAGCCAAGAGGGGCTCCGAAAAAACATTCAGTACTTC. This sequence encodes CASSQEGLRKNIQYF.

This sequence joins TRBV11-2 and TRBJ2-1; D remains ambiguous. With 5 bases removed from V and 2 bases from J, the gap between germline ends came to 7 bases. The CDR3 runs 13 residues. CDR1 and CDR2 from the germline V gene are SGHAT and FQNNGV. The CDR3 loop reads CASSTTTYNEQFF. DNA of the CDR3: TGTGCCAGCAGCACGACCACCTACAATGAGCAGTTCTTC. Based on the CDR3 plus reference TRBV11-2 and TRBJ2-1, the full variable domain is EAGVAQSPRYKIIEKRQSVAFWCNPISGHATLYWYQQILGQGPKLLIQFQNNGVVDDSQLPKDRFSAERLKGVDSTLKIQPAKLEDSAVYLCASSTTTYNEQFFGPGTRLTVL.

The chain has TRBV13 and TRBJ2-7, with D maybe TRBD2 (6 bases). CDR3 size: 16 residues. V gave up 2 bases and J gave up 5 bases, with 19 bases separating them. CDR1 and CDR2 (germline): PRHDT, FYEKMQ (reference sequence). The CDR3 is CASSLILGQGGHEQYF. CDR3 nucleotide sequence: TGTGCCAGCAGCTTAATATTAGGGCAGGGAGGCCACGAGCAGTACTTC.

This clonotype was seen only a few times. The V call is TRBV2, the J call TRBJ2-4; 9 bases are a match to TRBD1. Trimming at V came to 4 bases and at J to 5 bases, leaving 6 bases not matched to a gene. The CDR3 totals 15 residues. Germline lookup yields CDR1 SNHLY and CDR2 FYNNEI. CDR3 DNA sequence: TGTGCCAGCAGTGCGTACAGGGGGCGGGAAAACATTCAGTACTTC. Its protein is CASSAYRGRENIQYF.

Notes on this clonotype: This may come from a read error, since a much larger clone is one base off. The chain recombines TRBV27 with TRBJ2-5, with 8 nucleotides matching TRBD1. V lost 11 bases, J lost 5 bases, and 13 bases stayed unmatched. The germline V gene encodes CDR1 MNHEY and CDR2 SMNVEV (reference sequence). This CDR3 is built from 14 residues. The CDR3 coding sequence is TGTGCCGGCAAGGCCAGGGGGCAGCGGGAGACCCAGTACTTC. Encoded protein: CAGKARGQRETQYF.

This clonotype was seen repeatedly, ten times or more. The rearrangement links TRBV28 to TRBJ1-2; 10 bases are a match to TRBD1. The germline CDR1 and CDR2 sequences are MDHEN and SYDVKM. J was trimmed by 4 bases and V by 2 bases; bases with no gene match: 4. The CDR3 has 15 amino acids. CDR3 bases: TGTGCCAGCAGTTTACCTGGACAGGGGGGCTATGGCTACACCTTC. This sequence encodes CASSLPGQGGYGYTF.

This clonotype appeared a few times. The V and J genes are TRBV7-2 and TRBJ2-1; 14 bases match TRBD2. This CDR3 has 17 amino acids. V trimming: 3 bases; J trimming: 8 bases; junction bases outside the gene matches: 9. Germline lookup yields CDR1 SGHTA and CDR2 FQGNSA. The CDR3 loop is CASSLDSGTSGSDEQFF. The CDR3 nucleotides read TGTGCCAGCAGCTTGGACTCCGGGACTAGCGGGAGCGATGAGCAGTTCTTC.

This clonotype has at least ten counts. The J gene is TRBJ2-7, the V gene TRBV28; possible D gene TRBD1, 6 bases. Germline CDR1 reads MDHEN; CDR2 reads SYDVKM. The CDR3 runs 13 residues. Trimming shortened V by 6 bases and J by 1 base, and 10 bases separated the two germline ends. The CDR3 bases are TGTGCCAGCAGCTTCGGGACATCCTACGAGCAGTACTTC. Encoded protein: CASSFGTSYEQYF.

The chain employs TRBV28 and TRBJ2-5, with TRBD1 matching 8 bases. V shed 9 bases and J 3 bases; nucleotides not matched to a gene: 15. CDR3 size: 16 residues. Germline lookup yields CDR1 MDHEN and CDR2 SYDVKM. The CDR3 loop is CASGGTPGQVEETQYF. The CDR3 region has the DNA TGTGCCAGTGGGGGGACTCCGGGACAGGTGGAAGAGACCCAGTACTTC.

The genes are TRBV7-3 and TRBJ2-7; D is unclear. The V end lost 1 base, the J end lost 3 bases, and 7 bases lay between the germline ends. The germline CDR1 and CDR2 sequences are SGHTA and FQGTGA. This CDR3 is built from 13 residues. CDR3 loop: CASSLSPLYEQYF. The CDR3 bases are TGTGCCAGCAGCTTAAGTCCACTCTACGAGCAGTACTTC.

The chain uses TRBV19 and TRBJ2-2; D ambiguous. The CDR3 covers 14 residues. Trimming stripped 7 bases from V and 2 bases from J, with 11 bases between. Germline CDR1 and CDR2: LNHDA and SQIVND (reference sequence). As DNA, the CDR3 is TGTGCCAGTATCCCGACATCCAACACCGGGGAGCTGTTTTTT. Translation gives CASIPTSNTGELFF.

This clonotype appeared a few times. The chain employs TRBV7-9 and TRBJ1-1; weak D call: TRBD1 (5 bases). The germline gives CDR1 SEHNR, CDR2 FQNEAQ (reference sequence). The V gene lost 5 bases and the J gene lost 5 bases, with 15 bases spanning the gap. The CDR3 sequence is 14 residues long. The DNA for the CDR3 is TGTGCCAGCAGCCCTCCGACAGAAAGGACTGAAGCTTTCTTT. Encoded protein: CASSPPTERTEAFF.

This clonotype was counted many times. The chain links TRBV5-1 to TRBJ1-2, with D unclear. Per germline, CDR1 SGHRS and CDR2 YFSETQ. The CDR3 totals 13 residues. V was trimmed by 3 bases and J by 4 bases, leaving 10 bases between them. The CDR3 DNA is TGCGCCAGCAGCTCGGATAGCATCTATGGCTACACCTTC. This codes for CASSSDSIYGYTF.

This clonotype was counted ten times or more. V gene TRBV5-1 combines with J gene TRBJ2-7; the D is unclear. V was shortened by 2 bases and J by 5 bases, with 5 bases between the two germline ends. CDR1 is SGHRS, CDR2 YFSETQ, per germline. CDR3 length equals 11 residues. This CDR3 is CASSLAHEQYF. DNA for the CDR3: TGCGCCAGCAGCTTAGCCCACGAGCAGTACTTC.

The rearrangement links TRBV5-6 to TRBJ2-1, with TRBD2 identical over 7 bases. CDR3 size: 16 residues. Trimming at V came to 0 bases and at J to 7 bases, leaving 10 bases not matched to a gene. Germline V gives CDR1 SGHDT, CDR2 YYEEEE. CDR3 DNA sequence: TGTGCCAGCAGCTTGGCCGGACTAGGAGGAGGGAATGAGCAGTTCTTC. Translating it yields CASSLAGLGGGNEQFF.

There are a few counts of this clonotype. CDR3 in amino acids: CASRADLTWTDYEQYF. Here the CDR3 DNA reads TGCGCCAGCAGGGCCGACTTGACCTGGACAGACTACGAGCAGTACTTC. The chain is built from TRBV5-1 and TRBJ2-7; D is possibly TRBD1 (6 bases). From germline, CDR1 is SGHRS and CDR2 YFSETQ. This CDR3 has 16 residues. Trimming took 5 bases from V and 3 from J, leaving 21 bases between them.

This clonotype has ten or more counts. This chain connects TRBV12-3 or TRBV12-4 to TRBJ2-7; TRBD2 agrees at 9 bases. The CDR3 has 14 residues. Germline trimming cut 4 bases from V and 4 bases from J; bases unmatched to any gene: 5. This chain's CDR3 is CASSYMAGGYEQYF. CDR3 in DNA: TGTGCCAGCAGTTATATGGCGGGAGGGTACGAGCAGTACTTC.

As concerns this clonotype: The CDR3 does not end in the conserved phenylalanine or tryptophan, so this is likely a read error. The DNA of the CDR3 is TGTGCCAGCAGTTTTACAGGGGTGAACGCTGAAGCTTTCCTT. Amino acid sequence: CASSFTGVNAEAFL. J is TRBJ1-1 and V is TRBV28; 7 nucleotides align to TRBD1. The V gene's germline CDR1 is MDHEN and CDR2 SYDVKM. This CDR3 is built from 14 residues.

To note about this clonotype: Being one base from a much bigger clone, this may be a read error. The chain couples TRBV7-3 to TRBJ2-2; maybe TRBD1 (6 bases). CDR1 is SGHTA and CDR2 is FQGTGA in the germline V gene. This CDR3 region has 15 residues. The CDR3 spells CASSLTGTNTGELLF. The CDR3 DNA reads TGTGCCAGCAGCCTCACAGGGACGAACACCGGGGAGCTGCTTTTT.